This paragraph covers one T cell receptor beta chain sequence. Its antigen is not identified. Investigators divided CD4+ cells into CD45RA+ naive and CD45RA-negative memory subsets. These data are taken from a study of shared clonotypes between healthy human individuals. Broader study findings: Relative to clonotypes present in all four donors, those not shared had lower generation probabilities.

The CDR3 is 16 residues long. The V and J ends lost 6 bases and 7 bases, in that order; junction bases with no gene match: 12. Germline V lookup: CDR1 KGHSH, CDR2 LQKENI. The protocol was immunoSEQ multiplex PCR, while the TCRdb copy is restricted to in-frame clones and leaves out a portion. The sample records approximately 2.5 million clones, more than 90% being singletons. The source of this sequence is a young man in good health. The specimen was naive CD4+ T cells sorted from blood. Subset of the sample: CD45RA+ positively selected. J is TRBJ2-3 and V is TRBV18; 11 bases align to TRBD2. CDR3 in DNA: TGTGCCAGCTCCGAAACTTTAGCGGGGGGGCCGAATACGCAGTATTTT. Translating it yields CASSETLAGGPNTQYF.